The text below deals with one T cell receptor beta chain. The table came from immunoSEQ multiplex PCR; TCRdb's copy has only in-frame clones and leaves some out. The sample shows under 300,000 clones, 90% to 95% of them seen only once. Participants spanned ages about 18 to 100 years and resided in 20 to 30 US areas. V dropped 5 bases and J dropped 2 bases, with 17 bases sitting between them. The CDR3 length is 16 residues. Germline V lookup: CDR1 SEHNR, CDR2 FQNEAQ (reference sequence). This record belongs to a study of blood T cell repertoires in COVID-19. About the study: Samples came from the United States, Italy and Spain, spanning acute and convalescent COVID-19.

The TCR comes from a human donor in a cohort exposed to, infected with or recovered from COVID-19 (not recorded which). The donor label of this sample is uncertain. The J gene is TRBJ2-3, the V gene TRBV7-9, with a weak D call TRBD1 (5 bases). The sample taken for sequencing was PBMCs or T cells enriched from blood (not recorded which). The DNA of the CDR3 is TGTGCCAGCAGCCCACATCTGACGACAGTCACAGATACGCAGTATTTT. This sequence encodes CASSPHLTTVTDTQYF.